This T cell receptor beta chain stems from a study of early T cells in non-severe SARS-CoV-2 infection. Study-level information: Unpaired chains resulted from sequencing bulk RNA of unsorted whole blood. Study-wide results and limits: There was a bias toward anti-spike CD8 responses in VDJdb matching, which missed private and CD4 specificities.

There are many counts of this clonotype. Antigen: not known. Unique molecular identifier tags were affixed to discrete cDNA molecules. In TCRdb, the 5' RACE reads were re-called with MiXCR into one record per CDR3 protein. The profile shows approximately 58,000 distinct CDR3 sequences, roughly 12% of them singletons. V was pared by 1 base and J by 0 bases, with 7 bases between. This CDR3 comprises 15 residues. Germline V lookup: CDR1 SGHRS, CDR2 YFSETQ. The rearrangement links TRBV5-1 to TRBJ1-4; D call uncertain. This sequence originates from an adult who was a healthcare worker with PCR-confirmed SARS-CoV-2 infection or an uninfected control (not recorded which). Sequenced input: whole blood. CDR3 protein: CASSLTYTTNEKLFF. CDR3 bases: TGCGCCAGCAGCTTGACGTACACAACTAATGAAAAACTGTTTTTT.